The source of this TCR beta chain is a study of identical twins. The V and J ends lost 3 bases and 0 bases respectively, with 5 bases between them. The CDR3 runs to 13 residues. Germline V CDR1 and CDR2: SQVTM, ANQGSEA. TCRdb redid the calling of the 5' RACE reads with MiXCR, one entry per CDR3 protein. The sample records some 730,000 distinct CDR3 sequences, 15% to 20% being singletons. This sample also appeared in a second study, on T cells expressing NK-cell markers. That work states: There were seven HCMV-seropositive donors and one seronegative donor among the eight sequenced.

The sample was PBMCs. The source of this sequence is a woman aged 18-35 years in good health. The rearrangement joins TRBV29-1 to TRBJ2-2; D gene ambiguous. The CDR3 here is CSVDGTNTGELFF. CDR3 nucleotides: TGCAGCGTTGACGGTACGAACACCGGGGAGCTGTTTTTT.